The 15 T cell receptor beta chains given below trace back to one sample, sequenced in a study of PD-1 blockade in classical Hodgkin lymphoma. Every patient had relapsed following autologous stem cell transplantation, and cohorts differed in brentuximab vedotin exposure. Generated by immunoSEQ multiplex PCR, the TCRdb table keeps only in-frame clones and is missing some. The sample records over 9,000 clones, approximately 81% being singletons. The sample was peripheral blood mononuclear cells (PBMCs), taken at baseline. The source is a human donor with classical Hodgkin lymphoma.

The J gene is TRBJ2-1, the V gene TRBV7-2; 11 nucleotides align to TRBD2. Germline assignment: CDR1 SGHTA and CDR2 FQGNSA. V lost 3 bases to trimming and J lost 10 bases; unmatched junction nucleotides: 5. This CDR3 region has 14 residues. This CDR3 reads CASSFSGGAFEQFF. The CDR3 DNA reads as TGTGCCAGCAGCTTTAGCGGGGGGGCCTTCGAGCAGTTCTTC. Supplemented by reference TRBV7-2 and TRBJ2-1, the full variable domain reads GAGVSQSPSNKVTEKGKDVELRCDPISGHTALYWYRQSLGQGLEFLIYFQGNSAPDKSGLPSDRFSAERTGGSVSTLTIQRTQQEDSAVYLCASSFSGGAFEQFFGPGTRLTVL.

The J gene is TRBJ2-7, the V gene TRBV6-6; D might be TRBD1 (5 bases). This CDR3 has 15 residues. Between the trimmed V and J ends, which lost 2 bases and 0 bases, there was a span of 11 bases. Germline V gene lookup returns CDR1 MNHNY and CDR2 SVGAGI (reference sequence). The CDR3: CASSYGGDSSYEQYF. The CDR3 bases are TGTGCCAGCAGTTACGGCGGCGACAGCTCCTACGAGCAGTACTTC.

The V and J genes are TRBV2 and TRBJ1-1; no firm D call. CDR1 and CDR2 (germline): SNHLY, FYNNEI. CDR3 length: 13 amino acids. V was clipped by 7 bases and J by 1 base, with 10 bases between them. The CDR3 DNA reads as TGTGCCAGCACCAAACAAGCGAACACTGAAGCTTTCTTT. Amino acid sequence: CASTKQANTEAFF. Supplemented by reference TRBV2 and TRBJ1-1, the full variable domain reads EPEVTQTPSHQVTQMGQEVILRCVPISNHLYFYWYRQILGQKVEFLVSFYNNEISEKSEIFDDQFSVERPDGSNFTLKIRSTKLEDSAMYFCASTKQANTEAFFGQGTRLTVV.

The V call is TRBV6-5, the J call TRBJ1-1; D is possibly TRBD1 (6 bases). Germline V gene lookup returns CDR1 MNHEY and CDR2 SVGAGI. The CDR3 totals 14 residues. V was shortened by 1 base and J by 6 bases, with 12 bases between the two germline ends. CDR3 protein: CASSYFGEGAEAFF. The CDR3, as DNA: TGTGCCAGCAGTTACTTCGGGGAGGGGGCTGAAGCTTTCTTT.

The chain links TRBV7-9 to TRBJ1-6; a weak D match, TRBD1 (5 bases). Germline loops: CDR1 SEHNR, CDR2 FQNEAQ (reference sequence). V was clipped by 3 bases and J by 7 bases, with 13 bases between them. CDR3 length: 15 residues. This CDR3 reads CASSFGGRDNSPLHF. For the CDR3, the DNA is TGTGCCAGCAGCTTCGGGGGAAGGGACAATTCACCCCTCCACTTT.

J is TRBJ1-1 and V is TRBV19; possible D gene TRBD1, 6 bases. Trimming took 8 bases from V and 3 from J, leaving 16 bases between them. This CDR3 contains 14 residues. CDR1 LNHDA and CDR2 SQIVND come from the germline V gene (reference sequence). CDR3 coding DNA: TGTGCCAGTCGCCCCGGGGGCGGTGACACTGAAGCTTTCTTT. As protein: CASRPGGGDTEAFF. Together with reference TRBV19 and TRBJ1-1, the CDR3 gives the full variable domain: DGGITQSPKYLFRKEGQNVTLSCEQNLNHDAMYWYRQDPGQGLRLIYYSQIVNDFQKGDIAEGYSVSREKKESFPLTVTSAQKNPTAFYLCASRPGGGDTEAFFGQGTRLTVV.

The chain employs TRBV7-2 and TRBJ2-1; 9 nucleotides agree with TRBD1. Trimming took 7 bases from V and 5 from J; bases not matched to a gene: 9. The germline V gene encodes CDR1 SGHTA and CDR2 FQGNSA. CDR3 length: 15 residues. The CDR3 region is CASTTGGRANNEQFF. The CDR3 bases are TGTGCCAGCACCACAGGGGGCAGAGCAAACAATGAGCAGTTCTTC.

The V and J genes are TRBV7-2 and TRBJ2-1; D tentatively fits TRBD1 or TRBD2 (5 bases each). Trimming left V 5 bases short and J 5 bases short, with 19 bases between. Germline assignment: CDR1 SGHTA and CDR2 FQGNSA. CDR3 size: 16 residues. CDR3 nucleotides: TGTGCCAGCAGCCCGAGGGGTCAGGGCACGAACAATGAGCAGTTCTTC. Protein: CASSPRGQGTNNEQFF.

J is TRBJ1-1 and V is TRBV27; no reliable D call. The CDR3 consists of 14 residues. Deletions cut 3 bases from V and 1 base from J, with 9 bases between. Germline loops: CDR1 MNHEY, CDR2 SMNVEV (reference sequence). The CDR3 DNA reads TGTGCCAGCAGTTTTGGAGGGTCGAACACTGAAGCTTTCTTT. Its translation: CASSFGGSNTEAFF.

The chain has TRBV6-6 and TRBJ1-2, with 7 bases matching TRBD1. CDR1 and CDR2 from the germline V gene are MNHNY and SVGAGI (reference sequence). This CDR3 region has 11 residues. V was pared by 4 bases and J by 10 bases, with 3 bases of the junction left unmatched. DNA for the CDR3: TGTGCCAGCAGTTCAGACAGGGACTACACCTTC. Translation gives CASSSDRDYTF.

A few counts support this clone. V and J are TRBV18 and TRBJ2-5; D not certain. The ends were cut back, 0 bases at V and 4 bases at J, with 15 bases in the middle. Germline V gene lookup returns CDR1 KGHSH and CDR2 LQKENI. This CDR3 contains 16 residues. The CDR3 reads CASSPPRSLLGETQYF. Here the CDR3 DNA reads TGTGCCAGCTCACCACCGCGCTCCCTTCTCGGAGAGACCCAGTACTTC.

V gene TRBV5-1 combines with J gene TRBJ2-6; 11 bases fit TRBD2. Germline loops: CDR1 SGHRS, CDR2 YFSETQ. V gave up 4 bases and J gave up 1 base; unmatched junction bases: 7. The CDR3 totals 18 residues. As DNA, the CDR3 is TGCGCCAGCAGCCTCACTCTAGCGGGGGGTTCTGGGGCCAACGTCCTGACTTTC. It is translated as CASSLTLAGGSGANVLTF.

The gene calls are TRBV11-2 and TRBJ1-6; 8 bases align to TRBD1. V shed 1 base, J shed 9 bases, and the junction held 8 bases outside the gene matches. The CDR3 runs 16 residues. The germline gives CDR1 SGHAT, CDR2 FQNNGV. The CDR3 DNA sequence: TGTGCCAGCAGCTTAGCTCCGGGACAGGTAGTTTCACCCCTCCACTTT. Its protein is CASSLAPGQVVSPLHF. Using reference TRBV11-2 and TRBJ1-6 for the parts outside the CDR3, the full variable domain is EAGVAQSPRYKIIEKRQSVAFWCNPISGHATLYWYQQILGQGPKLLIQFQNNGVVDDSQLPKDRFSAERLKGVDSTLKIQPAKLEDSAVYLCASSLAPGQVVSPLHFGNGTRLTVT.

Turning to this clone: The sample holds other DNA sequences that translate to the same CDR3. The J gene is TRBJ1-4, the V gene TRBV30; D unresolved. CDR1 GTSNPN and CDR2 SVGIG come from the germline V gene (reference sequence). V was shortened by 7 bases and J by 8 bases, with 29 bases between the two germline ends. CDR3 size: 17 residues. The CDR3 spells CASAGRGGEVKGEKLFF. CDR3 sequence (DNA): TGTGCCTCTGCGGGCCGGGGTGGGGAGGTTAAAGGAGAAAAACTGTTTTTT.

CDR3 residues: CASRTSGEGYTF. As DNA, the CDR3 is TGTGCCAGCAGGACGTCAGGGGAGGGCTACACCTTC. The chain joins TRBV7-9 to TRBJ1-2; D possibly corresponds to TRBD1 (6 bases). CDR1 is SEHNR, CDR2 FQNEAQ, per germline (reference sequence). The CDR3 sequence is 12 residues long. Trimming left V 6 bases short and J 8 bases short, with 13 bases between.